The rows below give T cell receptor beta chains drawn from one sample of a study of T cells in localized non-small cell lung cancer. TCRdb's copy holds only in-frame clones and misses some; the assay was immunoSEQ multiplex PCR. The table includes tens of thousands of clones, roughly 90% detected once. The source material was peripheral blood, sampled before any cancer treatment. The source of these receptors is a female donor over 55 with stage I lung adenocarcinoma. CDR3s include the opening cysteine and the closing phenylalanine or tryptophan. Each record gives: V gene, clone size, D gene, J gene, CDR3 protein, CDR3 DNA. The D gene is left open where the match is weak. Size is stated for part of the rows, as once, few or many counts, or as a class when the clone is expanded.

TRBV21-1	.	.	TRBJ1-2	CASSKGGEGHYGYTF	TGTGCCAGCAGCAAAGGAGGAGAGGGGCACTATGGCTACACCTTC
TRBV29-1	.	.	TRBJ2-7	CSVRPRLSSYEQYF	TGCAGCGTCCGTCCGCGTCTAAGCTCCTACGAGCAGTACTTC
TRBV30	.	.	TRBJ1-1	CAWSGGPKAFF	TGTGCCTGGAGTGGAGGGCCGAAAGCTTTCTTT
TRBV2	.	TRBD2	TRBJ2-3	CASSASGGPKDTQYF	TGTGCCAGCAGTGCCAGCGGGGGGCCTAAAGATACGCAGTATTTT
TRBV2	.	.	TRBJ1-2	CASSETGMGGYTF	TGTGCCAGCAGTGAAACAGGGATGGGTGGCTACACCTTC
TRBV18	.	.	TRBJ1-1	CASSLGLAEAFF	TGTGCCAGCTCACTAGGGTTGGCTGAAGCTTTCTTT
TRBV25-1	.	.	TRBJ2-3	CASSDSGSITDTQYF	TGTGCCAGCAGTGACAGTGGGAGTATCACAGATACGCAGTATTTT
TRBV7-2	.	TRBD1	TRBJ1-2	CASSLRRGQGNYGYTF	TGTGCCAGCAGCTTAAGACGGGGACAGGGGAACTATGGCTACACCTTC
TRBV15	.	.	TRBJ1-4	CATSRQTGRNEKLFF	TGTGCCACCAGCAGACAGACAGGACGTAATGAAAAACTGTTTTTT
TRBV5-4	.	TRBD2	TRBJ2-5	CASSKGLAGGSEKETQYF	TGTGCCAGCAGTAAGGGACTAGCGGGGGGCTCCGAAAAAGAGACCCAGTACTTC
TRBV5-1	.	.	TRBJ1-3	CASSLGHPNSGNTIYF	TGCGCCAGCAGCTTGGGACACCCGAACTCTGGAAACACCATATATTTT
TRBV19	once	.	TRBJ1-6	CASSRNPGSPLHF	TGTGCCAGTAGTAGGAACCCAGGTTCACCCCTCCACTTT
TRBV5-1	.	.	TRBJ1-4	CASSLADGLNEKLFF	TGCGCCAGCAGCTTGGCGGACGGCTTGAATGAAAAACTGTTTTTT
TRBV5-6	.	.	TRBJ1-4	CASSLYGGAAFEKLFF	TGTGCCAGCAGCTTGTATGGGGGGGCAGCGTTCGAAAAACTGTTTTTT
TRBV19	.	.	TRBJ1-2	CASTELGGKYGYTF	TGTGCCAGTACAGAGTTGGGAGGGAAGTATGGCTACACCTTC
TRBV2	.	TRBD1	TRBJ2-3	CASSWDSGTQYF	TGTGCCAGCAGTTGGGACAGTGGAACGCAGTATTTT
TRBV5-4	.	.	TRBJ1-3	CASSLQGTGNTIYF	TGTGCCAGCAGCTTGCAAGGGACTGGAAACACCATATATTTT
TRBV30	once	TRBD1	TRBJ1-1	CAWSPTGHPEAFF	TGTGCCTGGAGTCCGACAGGGCACCCTGAAGCTTTCTTT
TRBV6-5	.	.	TRBJ2-7	CASSPGGGRTYEQYF	TGTGCCAGCAGCCCCGGGGGCGGCAGAACCTACGAGCAGTACTTC
TRBV5-4	.	TRBD1	TRBJ1-5	CASSKDREQPQHF	TGTGCCAGCAGCAAGGACAGGGAACAGCCCCAGCATTTT
TRBV6-1	.	TRBD1	TRBJ1-1	CASRRGTGGEAFF	TGTGCCAGCAGACGAGGGACAGGGGGTGAAGCTTTCTTT
TRBV6-1	.	TRBD1	TRBJ1-5	CASSEKVSRQGEQPQHF	TGTGCCAGCAGTGAAAAAGTCTCGCGACAGGGGGAACAGCCCCAGCATTTT